In this sample, the clone carrying this TCR beta chain turned up a few times. Its antigen is still unknown. Each single cDNA molecule received a unique molecular identifier. Each CDR3 protein gets one entry after TCRdb re-called the 5' RACE reads with MiXCR. The sample lists about 80,000 distinct CDR3 sequences; 12% were seen once. The entry originates in a study of early T cells in non-severe SARS-CoV-2 infection. As for the study in general: The input, bulk RNA from unsorted whole blood, was sequenced, and chains were unpaired.

General study results and limits: Matching with VDJdb favored anti-spike CD8 responses (missing private and CD4 specificities).

This sequence originates from an adult who was a healthcare worker with PCR-confirmed SARS-CoV-2 infection or an uninfected control (not recorded which). The source material was whole blood.

The CDR3 sequence is CASSYYRGREQYF. In nucleotides, the CDR3 is TGTGCCAGCAGCTACTACAGGGGGCGGGAGCAGTACTTC. The chain is built from TRBV7-2 and TRBJ2-7; 9 nucleotides agree with TRBD1. Losses at the gene ends were 4 bases for V and 7 bases for J; bases not matched to a gene: 5. The CDR3 has 13 amino acids. Germline lookup yields CDR1 SGHTA and CDR2 FQGNSA.